A single sample is the source of the 15 T cell receptor beta chains below, sequenced in a study of regulatory and conventional T cells in RAG deficiency. The sorted conventional CD4+ T cells were CD25-low and CD127-high, with genomic DNA sequenced. TCRdb's copy holds only in-frame clones and misses some; the assay was immunoSEQ multiplex PCR. The sample shows roughly 34,000 clones, 76% of them seen only once. The sample also formed part of further work on regulatory T cells. That paper notes: The primer mix had 52 TRBV and 13 TRBJ primers.

Sequencing input: CD4+ effector T cells sorted from blood. The receptors were sampled from a human donor in good health.

This chain links TRBV5-4 with TRBJ2-7; no definite D call. Germline lookup yields CDR1 SGHNT and CDR2 YYREEE (reference sequence). The germline V and J ends were trimmed by 3 bases and 7 bases, with 11 bases remaining between them. CDR3 size: 12 residues. DNA for the CDR3: TGTGCCAGCAGCTCGCAGGCCAAGGAGCAGTACTTC. As protein: CASSSQAKEQYF.

The chain employs TRBV19 and TRBJ1-6, with D hard to call. V gave up 3 bases and J gave up 11 bases, with 11 bases separating them. Germline CDR1 and CDR2: LNHDA and SQIVND (reference sequence). The CDR3 totals 13 residues. The CDR3 region has the DNA TGTGCCAGTAGTATCGCCGTTCGGACACCCCTCCACTTT. It translates to CASSIAVRTPLHF.

V and J are TRBV9 and TRBJ1-1; D may be TRBD1 (5 bases). Germline assignment: CDR1 SGDLS and CDR2 YYNGEE. CDR3 length: 15 residues. Trimming took 0 bases from V and 4 from J, leaving 13 bases between them. Here the CDR3 reads CASSVAPGMSTEAFF. Here the CDR3 DNA reads TGTGCCAGCAGCGTAGCTCCAGGGATGAGCACTGAAGCTTTCTTT. Full variable domain (remainder filled in from reference TRBV9 and TRBJ1-1): DSGVTQTPKHLITATGQRVTLRCSPRSGDLSVYWYQQSLDQGLQFLIQYYNGEERAKGNILERFSAQQFPDLHSELNLSSLELGDSALYFCASSVAPGMSTEAFFGQGTRLTVV.

The genes are TRBV5-4 and TRBJ2-5; 9 nucleotides agree with TRBD2. V was pared by 3 bases and J by 2 bases, with 8 bases of the junction left unmatched. The germline CDR1 and CDR2 sequences are SGHNT and YYREEE (reference sequence). The CDR3 has 16 amino acids. CDR3 DNA: TGTGCCAGCAGCTGGGGAGCGGGGGGCCAACAAGAGACCCAGTACTTC. This translates into CASSWGAGGQQETQYF.

This clone was detected only a few times. The rearrangement links TRBV10-2 to TRBJ2-2; the D gene is possibly TRBD1 (6 bases). CDR3 length equals 14 residues. V was trimmed by 4 bases and J by 5 bases, leaving 11 bases between them. In germline, CDR1 is WSHSY, CDR2 SAAADI. The CDR3 sequence: CASSVQGSTGELFF. For the CDR3, the DNA is TGCGCCAGCAGTGTACAGGGATCGACCGGGGAGCTGTTTTTT.

The chain employs TRBV5-5 and TRBJ2-7; TRBD1 matches at 9 bases. The CDR3 runs 16 residues. V lost 0 bases to trimming and J lost 1 base; unmatched junction nucleotides: 5. CDR1 and CDR2 (germline): SGHKS, YYEKEE (reference sequence). CDR3 sequence: CASSLAVTGGSYEQYF. The CDR3 DNA is TGTGCCAGCAGCTTGGCAGTGACAGGGGGATCCTACGAGCAGTACTTC. Complete variable domain (other parts from reference TRBV5-5 and TRBJ2-7): DAGVTQSPTHLIKTRGQQVTLRCSPISGHKSVSWYQQVLGQGPQFIFQYYEKEERGRGNFPDRFSARQFPNYSSELNVNALLLGDSALYLCASSLAVTGGSYEQYFGPGTRLTVT.

The chain is built from TRBV5-1 and TRBJ1-1; 9 bases are shared with TRBD1. Germline-derived CDR1 and CDR2 are SGHRS and YFSETQ. CDR3 length: 15 residues. The trim removed 0 bases at V and 4 bases at J, leaving 4 bases unmatched. The CDR3 DNA sequence: TGCGCCAGCAGCTTGGAAGGACAGGGGCTCACTGAAGCTTTCTTT. Its protein is CASSLEGQGLTEAFF.

This chain joins TRBV11-3 and TRBJ1-6, with a weak D call TRBD1 (5 bases). Germline V lookup: CDR1 SGHNT, CDR2 YENEEA. V lost 3 bases and J 6 bases, leaving 6 bases between the germline ends. The CDR3 extends over 13 amino acids. CDR3 protein: CASSLGVNSPLHF. The CDR3 nucleotides are TGTGCCAGCAGCTTGGGGGTTAATTCACCCCTCCACTTT.

The chain recombines TRBV19 with TRBJ1-2; D remains unclear. The V and J ends lost 3 bases and 2 bases respectively, with 13 bases between them. Germline V CDR1 and CDR2: LNHDA, SQIVND (reference sequence). This CDR3 is 15 amino acids long. The CDR3: CASSILRSLNYGYTF. In DNA form, the CDR3 reads TGTGCCAGTAGTATCCTAAGGAGCCTCAACTATGGCTACACCTTC.

This chain joins TRBV6-5 and TRBJ1-6; no clear D. Trimming removed 8 bases at V and 6 bases at J, with 11 bases between. This CDR3 region has 13 residues. CDR1 MNHEY and CDR2 SVGAGI come from the germline V gene. The CDR3 sequence is CASRKLSNSPLHF. The CDR3 coding sequence is TGTGCCAGCCGCAAATTATCTAATTCACCCCTCCACTTT.

The chain has TRBV7-2 and TRBJ2-7; 9 nucleotides match TRBD1. The CDR3 runs 18 residues. The germline gives CDR1 SGHTA, CDR2 FQGNSA. The trim removed 4 bases at V and 2 bases at J, leaving 15 bases unmatched. CDR3 sequence reads: CASSSAVPWDRDTYEQYF. In DNA form, the CDR3 reads TGTGCCAGCAGCTCAGCCGTTCCGTGGGACAGGGACACCTACGAGCAGTACTTC.

The chain recombines TRBV7-9 with TRBJ1-2; a weak D match, TRBD1 (6 bases). This CDR3 is 19 amino acids long. Deletions cut 0 bases from V and 4 bases from J, with 24 bases between. Looked up from germline, CDR1 is SEHNR and CDR2 is FQNEAQ (reference sequence). Here the CDR3 DNA reads TGTGCCAGCAGCTTAGCGGCGGGAGTTTCCAGGGGCGCCAGCTATGGCTACACCTTC. As protein: CASSLAAGVSRGASYGYTF.

J is TRBJ1-2 and V is TRBV15; TRBD1 matches at 9 bases. The CDR3 is made up of 14 amino acids. Germline V gene lookup returns CDR1 LNHNV and CDR2 YYDKDF (reference sequence). V trimming: 1 base; J trimming: 8 bases; junction bases outside the gene matches: 5. The chain's CDR3 is CATSRVGQGRGYTF. The CDR3 DNA reads TGTGCCACCAGCAGAGTGGGACAGGGCCGCGGCTACACCTTC.

This clone was counted only a few times. This chain's CDR3 is CASSRQIYGYTF. In nucleotides, the CDR3 is TGTGCCAGCAGTCGGCAGATCTATGGCTACACCTTC. The chain joins TRBV28 to TRBJ1-2; no clear D. This CDR3 has 12 amino acids. The germline CDR1 and CDR2 sequences are MDHEN and SYDVKM. V lost 5 bases to trimming and J lost 4 bases, with 8 bases between them.

This clone was observed once. The chain joins TRBV5-4 to TRBJ1-2; tentative D call: TRBD1 (5 bases). The germline V and J ends were trimmed by 7 bases and 6 bases, with 31 bases remaining between them. This CDR3 has 18 amino acids. Germline CDR1 is SGHNT and CDR2 is YYREEE (reference sequence). For the CDR3, the DNA is TGTGCCAGCCCCGGCCCCCAACAAGGGGCTCCCCCTATTGATGGCTACACCTTC. The encoded protein is CASPGPQQGAPPIDGYTF. Complete variable domain (other parts from reference TRBV5-4 and TRBJ1-2): ETGVTQSPTHLIKTRGQQVTLRCSSQSGHNTVSWYQQALGQGPQFIFQYYREEENGRGNFPPRFSGLQFPNYSSELNVNALELDDSALYLCASPGPQQGAPPIDGYTFGSGTRLTVV.